This T cell receptor beta chain was profiled in a study of CXCR3-negative and CXCR3-positive naive CD8 T cells. Findings and caveats of the study: Much lower diversity was found in memory CD8+ cells, while both naive subsets had comparably high diversity.

This CDR3 region has 16 residues. The germline gives CDR1 SGDLS, CDR2 YYNGEE. To note about this clonotype: Its antigen is still unknown.

Researchers prepared the TRB cDNA libraries using 5' RACE with UMI labels. TCRdb re-called the 5' RACE reads and gives one entry per CDR3 protein, without DNA. The sample data list some 6,700 distinct CDR3 sequences. Sequenced input: naive CXCR3- CD8+ T cells from blood. Subset in this sample: CD45RO-CCR7+CD27+CD95- naive CD8+ T cells lacking CXCR3 (TNR3-). This sequence originates from a human donor in good health. Some clones in this sample may be carry-over from other donors' samples. The rearrangement joins TRBV9 to TRBJ2-7; the D call from TCRdb, TRBD2, cannot be confirmed without DNA. CDR3 sequence reads: CASSARTSGRIDEQYF.